This section outlines one T cell receptor beta chain sequence together with its context. This entry belongs to a study of radiotherapy plus CTLA-4 blockade in lung cancer. The CDR3 runs to 14 residues. Germline CDR1 and CDR2: SGHNT and YYREEE (reference sequence). Trimming shortened V by 4 bases and J by 5 bases, and 15 bases separated the two germline ends. Generated by immunoSEQ multiplex PCR, the TCRdb table keeps only in-frame clones and is missing some. The table lists about 97,000 clones, approximately 75% of them singletons. The V gene is TRBV5-4, the J gene TRBJ2-5, with D tentatively TRBD1 (6 bases). Sequences were derived from peripheral blood, sampled from a patient treated with radiotherapy plus ipilimumab. The sequence was obtained from a human donor with non-small cell lung cancer who had a partial response to radiotherapy plus ipilimumab. Some clones in this sample may be carry-over from other donors' samples. The CDR3 region is CASSLWTAVETQYF. The CDR3 bases are TGTGCCAGCAGCCTCTGGACAGCGGTGGAGACCCAGTACTTC.